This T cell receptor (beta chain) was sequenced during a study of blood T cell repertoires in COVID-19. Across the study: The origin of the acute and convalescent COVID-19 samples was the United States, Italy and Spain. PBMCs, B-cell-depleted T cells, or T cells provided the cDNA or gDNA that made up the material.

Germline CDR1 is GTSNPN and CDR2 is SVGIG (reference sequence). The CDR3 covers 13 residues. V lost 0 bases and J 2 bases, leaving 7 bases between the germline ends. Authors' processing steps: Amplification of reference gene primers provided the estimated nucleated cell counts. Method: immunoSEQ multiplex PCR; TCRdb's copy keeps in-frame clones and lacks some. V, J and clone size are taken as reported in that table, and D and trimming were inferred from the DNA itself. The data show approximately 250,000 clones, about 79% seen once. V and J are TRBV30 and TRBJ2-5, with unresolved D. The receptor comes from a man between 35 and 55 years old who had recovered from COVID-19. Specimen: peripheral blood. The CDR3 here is CAWSVLVQETQYF. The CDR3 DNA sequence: TGTGCCTGGAGTGTACTGGTTCAAGAGACCCAGTACTTC.